This TCR beta chain originates from a study of patients and donors after allogeneic stem cell transplantation. One entry per CDR3 protein, called by TCRdb with MiXCR from the RT-PCR reads. The table has hundreds of thousands of distinct CDR3 sequences, 16% seen once. Germline V gene lookup returns CDR1 LNHDA and CDR2 SQIVND (reference sequence). Trimming took off 2 bases at V and 1 base at J, with 6 bases between the two ends. This CDR3 is built from 14 residues. In this sample, this clonotype turned up a few times. V is TRBV19 and J is TRBJ2-4, with D unclear. The sequence derives from a human donor who was either an allogeneic HSCT recipient or a stem cell or donor lymphocyte infusion donor (not recorded which). It is not recorded whose cells these are; they may come from a transplant donor. The sample comprised blood, either unsorted or a sorted T cell fraction (not recorded which). CDR3: CASSITFAKNIQYF. The CDR3 bases are TGTGCCAGTAGTATAACGTTCGCCAAAAACATTCAGTACTTC.